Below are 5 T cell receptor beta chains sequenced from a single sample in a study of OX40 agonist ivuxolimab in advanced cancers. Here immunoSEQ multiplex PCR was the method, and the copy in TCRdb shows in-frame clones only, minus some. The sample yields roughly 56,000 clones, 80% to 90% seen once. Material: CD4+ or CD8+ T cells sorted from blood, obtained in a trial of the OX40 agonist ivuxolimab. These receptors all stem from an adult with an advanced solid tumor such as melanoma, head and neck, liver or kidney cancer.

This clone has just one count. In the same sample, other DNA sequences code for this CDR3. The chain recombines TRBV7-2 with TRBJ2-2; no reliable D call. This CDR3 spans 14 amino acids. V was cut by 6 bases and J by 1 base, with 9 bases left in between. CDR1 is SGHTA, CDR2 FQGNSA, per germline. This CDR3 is CASSPYMNTGELFF. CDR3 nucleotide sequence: TGTGCCAGCAGTCCCTACATGAACACCGGGGAGCTGTTTTTT.

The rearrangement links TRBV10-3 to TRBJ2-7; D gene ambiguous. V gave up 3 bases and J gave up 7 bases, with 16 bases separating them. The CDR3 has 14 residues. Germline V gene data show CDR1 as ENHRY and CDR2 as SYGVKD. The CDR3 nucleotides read TGTGCCATCAGTGATATAGTTACTACTAAGGAGCAGTACTTC. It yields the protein CAISDIVTTKEQYF.

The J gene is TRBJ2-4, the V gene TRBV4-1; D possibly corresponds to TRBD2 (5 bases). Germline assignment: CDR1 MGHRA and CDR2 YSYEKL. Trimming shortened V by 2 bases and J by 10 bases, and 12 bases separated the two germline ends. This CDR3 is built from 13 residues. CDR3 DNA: TGCGCCAGCAGCCAACCCGGGATAGCGATTCAGTACTTC. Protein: CASSQPGIAIQYF.

The CDR3 DNA reads TGTGCCAGCAGTTACTCCGATCAGATCTATGGCTACACCTTC. Translation gives CASSYSDQIYGYTF. The V and J genes are TRBV6-6 and TRBJ1-2; D remains ambiguous. Germline V gives CDR1 MNHNY, CDR2 SVGAGI (reference sequence). Trimming shortened V by 0 bases and J by 4 bases, and 9 bases separated the two germline ends. This CDR3 is built from 14 residues.

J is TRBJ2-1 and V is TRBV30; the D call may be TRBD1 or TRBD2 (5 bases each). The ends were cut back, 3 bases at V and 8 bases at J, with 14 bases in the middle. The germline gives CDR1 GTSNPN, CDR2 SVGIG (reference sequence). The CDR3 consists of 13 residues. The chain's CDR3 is CAWSYRGVHEQFF. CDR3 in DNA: TGTGCCTGGAGCTATCGAGGGGTCCATGAGCAGTTCTTC.